The clone carrying this T cell receptor (beta chain) showed up just a few times. No antigen is known for it. The sample belongs to a study of blood T cells in healthy people across ages. Study results and limitations: Donor CMV status, an unknown factor, possibly confounded changes in expanded clonotypes. While age rose, TCR beta diversity per million T cells dropped in a roughly linear way.

A J-beta primer mix and a sample-barcoded 5' primer were used in a second PCR of about 7 to 11 cycles. Via MiXCR, TCRdb re-called the 5' RACE reads, giving one row per CDR3 protein. In the table there are under 800,000 distinct CDR3 sequences, more than 20% of which are singletons. The sample taken for sequencing was blood. The TCR sequence derives from a man aged 65 to 79 in good health.

Written as DNA, the CDR3 is TGTGCCAGCAGGGAAGCGGGAGCAGATACGCAGTATTTT. This gives the protein CASREAGADTQYF. This chain connects TRBV7-9 to TRBJ2-3; TRBD2 matches 8 bases. The germline V gene has CDR1 SEHNR and CDR2 FQNEAQ (reference sequence). The J segment lost 4 bases and the V segment lost 6 bases, leaving 3 bases of the junction unmatched. The CDR3 totals 13 residues.